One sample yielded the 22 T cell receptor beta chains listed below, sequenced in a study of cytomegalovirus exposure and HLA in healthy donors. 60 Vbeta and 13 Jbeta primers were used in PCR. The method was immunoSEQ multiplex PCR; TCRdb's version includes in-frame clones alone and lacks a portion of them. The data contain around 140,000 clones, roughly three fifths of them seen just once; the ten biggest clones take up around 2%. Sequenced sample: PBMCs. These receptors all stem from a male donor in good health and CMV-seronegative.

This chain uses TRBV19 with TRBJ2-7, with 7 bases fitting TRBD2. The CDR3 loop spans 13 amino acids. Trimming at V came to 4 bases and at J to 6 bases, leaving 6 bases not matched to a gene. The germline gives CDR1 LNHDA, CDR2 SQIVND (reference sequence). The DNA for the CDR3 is TGTGCCAGTAGTACGGTAACGGGAGGCGAGCAGTACTTC. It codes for CASSTVTGGEQYF.

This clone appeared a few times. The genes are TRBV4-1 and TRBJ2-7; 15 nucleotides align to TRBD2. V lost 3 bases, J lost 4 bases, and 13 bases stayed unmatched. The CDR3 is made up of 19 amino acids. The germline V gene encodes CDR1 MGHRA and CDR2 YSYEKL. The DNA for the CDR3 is TGCGCCAGCAGCCAGGAAACCTATTCGGGACTAGCGGGGGGATACGAGCAGTACTTC. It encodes CASSQETYSGLAGGYEQYF.

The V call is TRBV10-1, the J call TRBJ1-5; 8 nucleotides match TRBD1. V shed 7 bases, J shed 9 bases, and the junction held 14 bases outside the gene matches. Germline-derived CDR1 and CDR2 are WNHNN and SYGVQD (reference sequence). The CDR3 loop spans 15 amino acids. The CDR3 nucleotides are TGCGCCAGCAAGACCACAGGGGGTTTTACTCCGCCCCAGCATTTT. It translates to CASKTTGGFTPPQHF.

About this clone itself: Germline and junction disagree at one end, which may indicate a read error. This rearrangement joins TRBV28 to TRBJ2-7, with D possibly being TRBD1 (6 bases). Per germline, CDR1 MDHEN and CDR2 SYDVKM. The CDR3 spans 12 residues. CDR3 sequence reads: CAGSLGRGEQYF. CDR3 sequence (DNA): TGTGCCGGCAGTTTGGGCAGGGGCGAGCAGTACTTC.

The CDR3, as DNA: TGTGCCAGCCGGACAGGGGGGACTGAAGCTTTCTTT. Its protein product is CASRTGGTEAFF. J is TRBJ1-1 and V is TRBV7-9; 10 bases are a match to TRBD1. Germline V lookup: CDR1 SEHNR, CDR2 FQNEAQ (reference sequence). This CDR3 comprises 12 residues. Losses at the gene ends were 8 bases for V and 5 bases for J; bases not matched to a gene: 2.

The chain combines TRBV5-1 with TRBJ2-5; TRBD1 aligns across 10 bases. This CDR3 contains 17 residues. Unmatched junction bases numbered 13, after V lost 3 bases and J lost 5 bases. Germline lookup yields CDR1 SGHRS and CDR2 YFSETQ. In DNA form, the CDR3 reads TGCGCCAGCAGCTCGGGGGCGACAGGGGGCGCGACGGAGACCCAGTACTTC. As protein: CASSSGATGGATETQYF.

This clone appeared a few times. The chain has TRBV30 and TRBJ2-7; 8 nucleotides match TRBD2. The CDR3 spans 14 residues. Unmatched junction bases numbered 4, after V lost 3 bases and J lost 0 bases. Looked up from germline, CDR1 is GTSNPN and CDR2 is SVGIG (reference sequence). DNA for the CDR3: TGTGCCTGGAGCACGGGAGGGGGCTCCTACGAGCAGTACTTC. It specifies CAWSTGGGSYEQYF.

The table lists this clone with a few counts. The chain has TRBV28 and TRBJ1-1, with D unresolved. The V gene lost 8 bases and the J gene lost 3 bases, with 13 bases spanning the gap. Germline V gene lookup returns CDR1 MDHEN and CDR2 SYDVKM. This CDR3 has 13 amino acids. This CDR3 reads CASGIPLDTEAFF. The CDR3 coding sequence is TGTGCCAGCGGCATCCCCCTGGACACTGAAGCTTTCTTT.

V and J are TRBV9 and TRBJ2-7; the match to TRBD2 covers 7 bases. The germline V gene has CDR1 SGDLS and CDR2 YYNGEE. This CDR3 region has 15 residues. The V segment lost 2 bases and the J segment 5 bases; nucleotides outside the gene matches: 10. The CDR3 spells CASSVDGRGGDEQYF. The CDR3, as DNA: TGTGCCAGCAGCGTGGACGGGCGTGGGGGGGACGAGCAGTACTTC.

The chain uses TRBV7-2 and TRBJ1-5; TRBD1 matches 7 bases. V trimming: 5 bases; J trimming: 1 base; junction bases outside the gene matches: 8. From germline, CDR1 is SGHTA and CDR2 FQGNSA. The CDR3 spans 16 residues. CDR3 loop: CASSTGQTQSNQPQHF. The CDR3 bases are TGTGCCAGCAGCACGGGACAGACTCAAAGCAATCAGCCCCAGCATTTT. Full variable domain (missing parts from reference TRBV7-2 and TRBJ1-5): GAGVSQSPSNKVTEKGKDVELRCDPISGHTALYWYRQSLGQGLEFLIYFQGNSAPDKSGLPSDRFSAERTGGSVSTLTIQRTQQEDSAVYLCASSTGQTQSNQPQHFGDGTRLSIL.

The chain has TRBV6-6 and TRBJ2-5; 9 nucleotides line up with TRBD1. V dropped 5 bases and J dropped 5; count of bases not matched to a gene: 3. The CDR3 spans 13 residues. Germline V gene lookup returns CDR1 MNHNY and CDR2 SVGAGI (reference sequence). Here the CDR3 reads CASSADRGETQYF. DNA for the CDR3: TGTGCCAGCAGTGCGGACAGGGGTGAGACCCAGTACTTC.

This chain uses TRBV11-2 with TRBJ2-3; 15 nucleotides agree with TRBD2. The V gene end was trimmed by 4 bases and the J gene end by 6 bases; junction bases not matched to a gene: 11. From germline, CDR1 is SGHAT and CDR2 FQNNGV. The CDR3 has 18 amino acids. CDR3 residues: CASSYTGTSGGSRDTQYF. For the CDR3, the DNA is TGTGCCAGCAGCTACACCGGGACTAGCGGGGGGTCTAGGGATACGCAGTATTTT.

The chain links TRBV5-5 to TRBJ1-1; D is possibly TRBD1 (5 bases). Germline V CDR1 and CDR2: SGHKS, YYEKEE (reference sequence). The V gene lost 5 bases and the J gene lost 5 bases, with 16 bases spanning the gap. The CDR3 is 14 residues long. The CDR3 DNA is TGTGCCAGCAGGCGGGGGGGGGTCGGTACTGAAGCTTTCTTT. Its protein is CASRRGGVGTEAFF.

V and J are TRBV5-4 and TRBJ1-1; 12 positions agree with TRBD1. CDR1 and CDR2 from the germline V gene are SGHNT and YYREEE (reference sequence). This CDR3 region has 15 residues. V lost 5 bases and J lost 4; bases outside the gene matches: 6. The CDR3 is CASRSGTGGGTEAFF. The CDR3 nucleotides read TGTGCCAGCAGGTCCGGGACAGGGGGCGGCACTGAAGCTTTCTTT.

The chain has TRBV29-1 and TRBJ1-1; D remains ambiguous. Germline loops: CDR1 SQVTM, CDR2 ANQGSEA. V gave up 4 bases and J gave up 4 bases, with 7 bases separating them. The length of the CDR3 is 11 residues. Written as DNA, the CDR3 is TGCAGCGTTGTGGGAGGCACTGAAGCTTTCTTT. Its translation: CSVVGGTEAFF.

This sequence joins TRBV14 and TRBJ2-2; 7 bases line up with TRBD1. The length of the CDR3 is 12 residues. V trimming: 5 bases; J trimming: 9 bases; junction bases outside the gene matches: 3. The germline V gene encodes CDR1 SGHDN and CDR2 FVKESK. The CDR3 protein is CASSNRGWELFF. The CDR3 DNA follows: TGTGCCAGCAGCAACAGGGGCTGGGAGCTGTTTTTT.

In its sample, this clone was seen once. The DNA for the CDR3 is TGCAGCGTTGAAGATCGGGGTGGGTCTTTCTTT. This gives the protein CSVEDRGGSFF. The rearrangement joins TRBV29-1 to TRBJ1-1; D is ambiguous. With 0 bases removed from V and 12 bases from J, the gap between germline ends came to 11 bases. CDR3 length: 11 amino acids. In germline, CDR1 is SQVTM, CDR2 ANQGSEA.

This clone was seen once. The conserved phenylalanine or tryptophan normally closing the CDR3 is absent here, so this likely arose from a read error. The CDR3 here is CASSLGQGSFSEQYL. CDR3 in DNA: TGCGCCAGCAGCTTGGGACAGGGTAGCTTTAGCGAGCAGTACCTC. V and J are TRBV5-1 and TRBJ2-7; TRBD1 matches 7 bases. The V segment lost 0 bases and the J segment 6 bases; nucleotides outside the gene matches: 9. Germline loops: CDR1 SGHRS, CDR2 YFSETQ. The CDR3 has 15 amino acids.

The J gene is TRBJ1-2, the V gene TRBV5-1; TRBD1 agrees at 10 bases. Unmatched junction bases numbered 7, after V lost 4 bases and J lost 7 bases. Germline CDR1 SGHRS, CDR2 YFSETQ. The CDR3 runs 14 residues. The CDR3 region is CASSAPGQGRGYTF. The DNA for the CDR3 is TGCGCCAGCAGCGCCCCGGGACAGGGGCGTGGCTACACCTTC.

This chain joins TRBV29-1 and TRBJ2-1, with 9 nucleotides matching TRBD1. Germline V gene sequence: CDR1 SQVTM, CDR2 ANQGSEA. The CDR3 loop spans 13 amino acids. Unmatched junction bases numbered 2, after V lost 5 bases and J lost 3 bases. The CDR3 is CSVSTGGYNEQFF. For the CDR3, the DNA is TGCAGCGTTTCGACAGGGGGCTACAATGAGCAGTTCTTC.

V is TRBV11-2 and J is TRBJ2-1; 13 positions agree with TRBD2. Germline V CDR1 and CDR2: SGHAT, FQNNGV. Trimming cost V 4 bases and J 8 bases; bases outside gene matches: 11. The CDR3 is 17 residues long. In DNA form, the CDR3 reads TGTGCCAGCAGCTCCGGACTAGCGGGGGCCCGGGGGTATGAGCAGTTCTTC. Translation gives CASSSGLAGARGYEQFF.

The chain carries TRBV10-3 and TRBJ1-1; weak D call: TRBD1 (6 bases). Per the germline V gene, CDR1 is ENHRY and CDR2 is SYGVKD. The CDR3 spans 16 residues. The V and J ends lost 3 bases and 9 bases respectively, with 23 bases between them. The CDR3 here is CAISDVDIGGDAKAFF. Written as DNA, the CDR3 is TGTGCCATCAGTGATGTAGACATAGGGGGAGACGCTAAAGCTTTCTTT.